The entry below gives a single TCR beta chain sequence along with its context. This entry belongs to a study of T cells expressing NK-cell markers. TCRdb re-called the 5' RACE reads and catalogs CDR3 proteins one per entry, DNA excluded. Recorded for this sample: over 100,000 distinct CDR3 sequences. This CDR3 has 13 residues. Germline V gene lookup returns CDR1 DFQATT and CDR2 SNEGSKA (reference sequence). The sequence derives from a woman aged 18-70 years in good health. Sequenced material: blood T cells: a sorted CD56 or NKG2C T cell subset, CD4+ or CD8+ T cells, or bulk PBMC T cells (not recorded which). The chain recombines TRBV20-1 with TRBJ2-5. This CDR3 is CSARENVGETQYF.